This is a list of T cell receptor beta chains from one sample in a study of blood T cell repertoires in COVID-19. Libraries were prepared by immunoSEQ multiplex PCR; TCRdb keeps only in-frame clonotypes and omits some of them. The repertoire has roughly 150,000 clones, about 80% of them found once; the top ten carry 15% to 20%. Material: peripheral blood. The source of these receptors is a woman at least 80 years old with acute or convalescent COVID-19. Each CDR3 is given with its conserved first and last residue. A D gene is named only where the DNA matches it firmly. Not every row has a clone size; where given, it reads once, few, many or a size class.

j_call: TRBJ1-4; clone_size: NA; v_call: TRBV6-1; d_call: NA; cdr3_nt: TGTGCCAGCAGTGATACAGGGTTTACTAATGAAAAACTGTTTTTT; cdr3_aa: CASSDTGFTNEKLFF
j_call: TRBJ2-5; clone_size: NA; v_call: TRBV7-2; d_call: NA; cdr3_nt: TGTGCCAGCAGCGCACAGGGCGGAGAGACCCAGTACTTC; cdr3_aa: CASSAQGGETQYF
j_call: TRBJ2-2; clone_size: NA; v_call: TRBV7-8; d_call: NA; cdr3_nt: TGTGCCAGCAGCCCGATAATCCGGAAGGGGAAGCTGTTTTTT; cdr3_aa: CASSPIIRKGKLFF
j_call: TRBJ1-1; clone_size: NA; v_call: TRBV4-1; d_call: TRBD1; cdr3_nt: TGCGCCAGCAGCCAAGACCCCGGGACAGTTTTGAAGAACACTGAAGCTTTCTTT; cdr3_aa: CASSQDPGTVLKNTEAFF
j_call: TRBJ1-6; clone_size: NA; v_call: TRBV15; d_call: NA; cdr3_nt: TGTGCCACCAGCAGAGAGAGAAATAATTCACCCCTCCACTTT; cdr3_aa: CATSRERNNSPLHF
j_call: TRBJ1-2; clone_size: NA; v_call: TRBV20-1; d_call: NA; cdr3_nt: TGCAGTGCTAGAGACACATCTGGCTACACCTTC; cdr3_aa: CSARDTSGYTF
j_call: TRBJ2-7; clone_size: NA; v_call: TRBV6-4; d_call: TRBD1; cdr3_nt: TGTGCCAGCATCCAAGGGACAGAAGACTCCTACGAGCAGTACTTC; cdr3_aa: CASIQGTEDSYEQYF
j_call: TRBJ2-7; clone_size: once; v_call: TRBV5-1; d_call: NA; cdr3_nt: TGCGCCAGCAGGGAGGACAGAGAGCAGTACTTC; cdr3_aa: CASREDREQYF
j_call: TRBJ2-7; clone_size: many; v_call: TRBV28; d_call: NA; cdr3_nt: TGTGCCAGCAGTTTATATCGGGGGAACGAGCAGTACTTC; cdr3_aa: CASSLYRGNEQYF
j_call: TRBJ2-1; clone_size: NA; v_call: TRBV4-1; d_call: TRBD1; cdr3_nt: TGCGCCAGCAGCCACCGGGACAGGGGAAATAATGAGCAGTTCTTC; cdr3_aa: CASSHRDRGNNEQFF
j_call: TRBJ1-5; clone_size: NA; v_call: TRBV2; d_call: TRBD1; cdr3_nt: TGTGCCAGCAGTCTGCTTACGGGACAGGGGGTTCAGCCCCAGCATTTT; cdr3_aa: CASSLLTGQGVQPQHF
j_call: TRBJ1-4; clone_size: NA; v_call: TRBV14; d_call: NA; cdr3_nt: TGTGCCAGCAGCCGGCGGGGGAGAGAAAAACTGTTTTTT; cdr3_aa: CASSRRGREKLFF
j_call: TRBJ2-7; clone_size: NA; v_call: TRBV21-1; d_call: NA; cdr3_nt: TGTGCCAGCAGCGCACAGGGACACGAGCAGTACTTC; cdr3_aa: CASSAQGHEQYF
j_call: TRBJ1-5; clone_size: NA; v_call: TRBV6-1; d_call: NA; cdr3_nt: TGTGCCAGCAGTGAAGCAGGGGGGGGTCATCAGCCCCAGCATTTT; cdr3_aa: CASSEAGGGHQPQHF
j_call: TRBJ2-7; clone_size: once; v_call: TRBV11-3; d_call: TRBD2; cdr3_nt: TGTGCCAGCAGTCCGGGGGGTAACCCCTACGAGCAGTACTTC; cdr3_aa: CASSPGGNPYEQYF
j_call: TRBJ1-3; clone_size: once; v_call: TRBV7-8; d_call: NA; cdr3_nt: TGTGCCAGCAGCCCTGCTGGCAGGCCGAGCTCTGGAAACACCATATATTTT; cdr3_aa: CASSPAGRPSSGNTIYF
j_call: TRBJ1-4; clone_size: once; v_call: TRBV4-2; d_call: NA; cdr3_nt: TGTGCCAGCAGCAAAGAAACCGGGACTGTGAATGAAAAACTGTTTTTT; cdr3_aa: CASSKETGTVNEKLFF
j_call: TRBJ1-2; clone_size: NA; v_call: TRBV30; d_call: NA; cdr3_nt: TGTGCCTGGAGTGTCCCCAGGCTGGGCTTCTATGGCTACACCTTC; cdr3_aa: CAWSVPRLGFYGYTF
j_call: TRBJ1-2; clone_size: NA; v_call: TRBV7-2; d_call: NA; cdr3_nt: TGTGCCAGCAGCTTAGGGGGCCCCCGTGACTACACCTTC; cdr3_aa: CASSLGGPRDYTF
j_call: TRBJ1-4; clone_size: NA; v_call: TRBV10-3; d_call: NA; cdr3_nt: TGTGCCATCAGTGAAGGGGCAATGGATGAAAAACTGTTTTTT; cdr3_aa: CAISEGAMDEKLFF
j_call: TRBJ2-3; clone_size: NA; v_call: TRBV5-1; d_call: NA; cdr3_nt: TGCGCCAGCAGCTTGGCACAGCCCACAGATACGCAGTATTTT; cdr3_aa: CASSLAQPTDTQYF
j_call: TRBJ1-4; clone_size: NA; v_call: TRBV12-3/TRBV12-4; d_call: NA; cdr3_nt: TGTGCCAGCAGTTTTGGCGGAGTTGAAAAACTGTTTTTT; cdr3_aa: CASSFGGVEKLFF
j_call: TRBJ1-1; clone_size: NA; v_call: TRBV3-1/TRBV3-2; d_call: NA; cdr3_nt: TGTGCCAGTACAATGTGGGGGGGCGGGAACACTGAAGCTTTCTTT; cdr3_aa: CASTMWGGGNTEAFF
j_call: TRBJ2-1; clone_size: NA; v_call: TRBV7-9; d_call: TRBD2; cdr3_nt: TGTGCCAGCAGCTTAGCCCCGGGAGGAGGGTACAATGAGCAGTTCTTC; cdr3_aa: CASSLAPGGGYNEQFF
j_call: TRBJ2-7; clone_size: once; v_call: TRBV5-1; d_call: TRBD1; cdr3_nt: TGCGCCAGCAGCGATGGGACAGCCACTTTCGAGCAGTACTTC; cdr3_aa: CASSDGTATFEQYF
j_call: TRBJ1-1; clone_size: few; v_call: TRBV12-5; d_call: NA; cdr3_nt: TGTGCTAGTGGGCTTCGCGGCACTGAAGCTTTCTTT; cdr3_aa: CASGLRGTEAFF
j_call: TRBJ1-2; clone_size: NA; v_call: TRBV30; d_call: NA; cdr3_nt: TGTGCCTGGAGTGGCTCACAAATACAGGCGGAGATCGACTTC; cdr3_aa: CAWSGSQIQAEIDF
j_call: TRBJ2-2; clone_size: NA; v_call: TRBV9; d_call: NA; cdr3_nt: TGTGCCAGCAGCGTTACGAGCGGACCCACCGGGGAGCTGTTTTTT; cdr3_aa: CASSVTSGPTGELFF
j_call: TRBJ2-2; clone_size: few; v_call: TRBV6-1; d_call: TRBD1; cdr3_nt: TGTGCCAGCAGTGATCAGGACAGGGGGCCCACCGGGGAGCTGTTTTTT; cdr3_aa: CASSDQDRGPTGELFF
j_call: TRBJ2-5; clone_size: NA; v_call: TRBV5-1; d_call: TRBD2; cdr3_nt: TGCGCCAGCAGCAGGACTAGCGGGGGTCAAGAGACCCAGTACTTC; cdr3_aa: CASSRTSGGQETQYF
j_call: TRBJ2-1; clone_size: NA; v_call: TRBV4-2; d_call: TRBD1; cdr3_nt: TGTGCCAGCAGCCGACGAGGGACAGGGGGGAGAGATGAGCAGTTCTTC; cdr3_aa: CASSRRGTGGRDEQFF
j_call: TRBJ1-1; clone_size: NA; v_call: TRBV5-5; d_call: NA; cdr3_nt: TGTGCCAGCAGCTTGATCAGGTGGCTGACGAACACTGAAGCTTTCTTT; cdr3_aa: CASSLIRWLTNTEAFF
j_call: TRBJ2-1; clone_size: NA; v_call: TRBV14; d_call: TRBD1; cdr3_nt: TGTGCCAGCAGCCAGAACAGGGGGTTGTACAATGAGCAGTTCTTC; cdr3_aa: CASSQNRGLYNEQFF
j_call: TRBJ2-1; clone_size: NA; v_call: TRBV6-6; d_call: TRBD1; cdr3_nt: TGTGCCAGCAGAGGGGACAGGGGAAGTGAGCAGTTCTTC; cdr3_aa: CASRGDRGSEQFF
j_call: TRBJ2-1; clone_size: NA; v_call: TRBV10-3; d_call: TRBD1; cdr3_nt: TGTGCCACCGAGACAGGGCCCGGCAATGAGCAGTTCTTC; cdr3_aa: CATETGPGNEQFF
j_call: TRBJ2-7; clone_size: NA; v_call: TRBV7-6; d_call: TRBD2; cdr3_nt: TGTGCCAGCAGCTTAGGGACTAGCGGGAGCCAAACCTACGAGCAGTACTTC; cdr3_aa: CASSLGTSGSQTYEQYF
j_call: TRBJ2-1; clone_size: NA; v_call: TRBV7-2; d_call: NA; cdr3_nt: TGTGCCAGCAGCCCCCAATCTGAGCAGTTCTTC; cdr3_aa: CASSPQSEQFF
j_call: TRBJ1-2; clone_size: NA; v_call: TRBV5-4; d_call: NA; cdr3_nt: TGTGCCACCCTTTTCGAGGGTTTTGGCTACACCTTC; cdr3_aa: CATLFEGFGYTF
j_call: TRBJ1-4; clone_size: NA; v_call: TRBV3-1/TRBV3-2; d_call: NA; cdr3_nt: TGTGCCAGCAGCAACTGGGGGGTAGATGAAAAACTGTTTTTT; cdr3_aa: CASSNWGVDEKLFF
j_call: TRBJ1-6; clone_size: NA; v_call: TRBV5-1; d_call: TRBD1; cdr3_nt: TGCGCCAGCAGCTTGGCCGCAGGGGGCTACAATTCACCCCTCCACTTT; cdr3_aa: CASSLAAGGYNSPLHF
j_call: TRBJ2-5; clone_size: NA; v_call: TRBV28; d_call: TRBD2; cdr3_nt: TGTGCCAGCAGCCTCACTAGCGGGAGGGTGGAGACCCAGTACTTC; cdr3_aa: CASSLTSGRVETQYF
j_call: TRBJ1-1; clone_size: NA; v_call: TRBV19; d_call: NA; cdr3_nt: TGTGCCAGTAGTATAGGAGCAGGGCCGAACACTGAAGCTTTCTTT; cdr3_aa: CASSIGAGPNTEAFF
j_call: TRBJ2-2; clone_size: NA; v_call: TRBV11-2; d_call: TRBD2; cdr3_nt: TGTGCCAGCAGCTTAGTTACGGGAGGTCGGGCCGGGGAGCTGTTTTTT; cdr3_aa: CASSLVTGGRAGELFF
j_call: TRBJ2-1; clone_size: NA; v_call: TRBV24-1; d_call: TRBD1; cdr3_nt: TGTGCCACCAGTCTGGACAGGATCAATGAGCAGTTCTTC; cdr3_aa: CATSLDRINEQFF
j_call: TRBJ2-3; clone_size: NA; v_call: TRBV10-2; d_call: NA; cdr3_nt: TGCGCCACCGGACTGAGGGATACGCAGTATTTT; cdr3_aa: CATGLRDTQYF
j_call: TRBJ2-2; clone_size: NA; v_call: TRBV9; d_call: TRBD2; cdr3_nt: TGTGCCAGCAGCCTAATGGGACTAGCGAGTACCGGGGAGCTGTTTTTT; cdr3_aa: CASSLMGLASTGELFF
j_call: TRBJ1-1; clone_size: NA; v_call: TRBV2; d_call: NA; cdr3_nt: TGTGCCAGCAGGACCCTTGCTGACAGGATCAATGAAGCTTTCTTT; cdr3_aa: CASRTLADRINEAFF
j_call: TRBJ1-1; clone_size: NA; v_call: TRBV11-2; d_call: NA; cdr3_nt: TGTGCCAGCAGCCGACCGGGGGGCAGCAACACTGAAGCTTTCTTT; cdr3_aa: CASSRPGGSNTEAFF
j_call: TRBJ2-7; clone_size: NA; v_call: TRBV12-3/TRBV12-4; d_call: NA; cdr3_nt: TGTGCCAGCAGTTATAGGAGCTTCTACGAGCAGTACTTC; cdr3_aa: CASSYRSFYEQYF
j_call: TRBJ1-4; clone_size: NA; v_call: TRBV18; d_call: NA; cdr3_nt: TGTGCCAGCTCACCAGGAGCAACTAATGAAAAACTGTTTTTT; cdr3_aa: CASSPGATNEKLFF
j_call: TRBJ1-2; clone_size: NA; v_call: TRBV29-1; d_call: NA; cdr3_nt: TGCAGCGTTGAAACCTTCGAGACCCAGGGTGGCTACACCTTC; cdr3_aa: CSVETFETQGGYTF
j_call: TRBJ2-5; clone_size: NA; v_call: TRBV24-1; d_call: NA; cdr3_nt: TGTGCCACCCGGTGCGGGGTAGAGACCCAGTACTTC; cdr3_aa: CATRCGVETQYF
j_call: TRBJ2-1; clone_size: NA; v_call: TRBV19; d_call: NA; cdr3_nt: TGTGCCAGTAGTCCGATGGACTACCTCTACAATGAGCAGTTCTTC; cdr3_aa: CASSPMDYLYNEQFF
j_call: TRBJ1-1; clone_size: NA; v_call: TRBV27; d_call: NA; cdr3_nt: TGTGCCAGCAGTTTAGTGAACAGAATGAACACTGAAGCTTTCTTT; cdr3_aa: CASSLVNRMNTEAFF